The clone carrying this T cell receptor (beta chain) turned up a few times. Its cognate antigen is unknown. The data stem from a study of T cell repertoires in cytomegalovirus infection. TCRdb itself ran the reads through MiXCR, one entry per CDR3 protein. The sample holds hundreds of thousands of distinct CDR3 sequences; roughly 33% are singletons and the top ten take about 20%. From germline, CDR1 is SGHAT and CDR2 FQNNGV. The CDR3 runs 18 residues. After removal of 3 bases from V and 1 base from J, the junction contained 7 bases not matched to a gene. The chain employs TRBV11-2 and TRBJ2-2, with 11 bases that match TRBD2. Here the sequenced sample was cultured PBMCs, taken from culture after CMV antigen stimulation. The clonotype comes from a human donor in good health (CMV status not recorded). Some clones in this sample may be carry-over from other donors' samples. For the CDR3, the DNA is TGTGCCAGCAGCTTTCTTGGGACTAGCGGAGAGAACACCGGGGAGCTGTTTTTT. Protein sequence: CASSFLGTSGENTGELFF.